This T cell receptor (beta chain) was sequenced for a study of CD8 T cells in ankylosing spondylitis. This clonotype was counted ten times or more. The antigen is undetermined. Study-wide points: Certain motif variants had earlier appeared in reactive arthritis synovial fluid and blood.

Germline V gene lookup returns CDR1 DFQATT and CDR2 SNEGSKA (reference sequence). V was cut by 3 bases and J by 0 bases, with 16 bases left in between. This CDR3 has 16 amino acids. Via MiXCR, TCRdb re-called the 5' RACE reads, giving one row per CDR3 protein. Among roughly 240,000 distinct CDR3 sequences listed, 8% to 10% were seen once. The sequence came from a female donor with ankylosing spondylitis or in good health (not recorded which). Sequencing was done on a sample of blood, either unsorted or a sorted T cell fraction (not recorded which). V is TRBV20-1 and J is TRBJ2-3; TRBD2 might be the D (6 bases). The CDR3 loop reads CSASTRDSPSTDTQYF. The CDR3 nucleotides read TGCAGTGCTAGCACTCGGGACTCCCCGAGCACAGATACGCAGTATTTT.